The sequence of this T cell receptor beta chain was determined in a study of T cells in Graves' hyperthyroidism and ophthalmopathy. Findings and caveats of the study: Clonotypes that were expanded in thyroid above 0.001 mostly appeared in blood too.

RNA transcripts provided the source from which TCR beta CDR3 regions were amplified. TCR CDR3 regions were first amplified by RT-PCR with HTBI primers. TCRdb ran MiXCR on the multiplex PCR reads and lists one entry per CDR3 protein. The top ten clones hold 8% to 8.5% of a sample with some 510,000 distinct CDR3 sequences, 35% to 55% of them seen once. Points on this clonotype: What it recognizes is unknown.

Patients aged 18 to 65 had newly diagnosed hyperthyroidism of under 2 months' duration. Exclusion followed for patients with uncontrolled infection, other autoimmune disease, pregnancy or lactation. From germline, CDR1 is SGHRS and CDR2 YFSETQ. V shed 4 bases, J shed 4 bases, and the junction held 7 bases outside the gene matches. This CDR3 is 15 amino acids long. This clonotype was sampled from a woman aged 18-29 years with Graves' hyperthyroidism. This chain links TRBV5-1 with TRBJ1-2, with 10 bases fitting TRBD1. Sequencing used peripheral blood or thyroid tissue (not recorded which). This chain's CDR3 is CASSTGTGDSYGYTF. DNA for the CDR3: TGCGCCAGCAGCACAGGGACAGGGGACAGCTATGGCTACACCTTC.